The 29 T cell receptor beta chains presented below share a single source sample, sequenced in a study of shared clonotypes between healthy human individuals. The method was immunoSEQ multiplex PCR; TCRdb's version includes in-frame clones alone and lacks a portion of them. The sample yields about 1.1 million clones, approximately 80% seen once. Source material: memory CD4+ T cells from PBMCs. The subset was: CD45RA-negative fraction. All receptors derive from a man younger than 30 in good health. Some clones in this sample may be carry-over from other donors' samples.

With respect to this clone: A much larger clone is a single base away; this may be a read error. The CDR3 bases are TGTGCCAGCAGAGTTCCTAGCGGGAGTATATATGAGCAGTTCTTC. Protein sequence: CASRVPSGSIYEQFF. The rearrangement links TRBV27 to TRBJ2-1; 10 bases match TRBD2. This CDR3 has 15 residues. CDR1 is MNHEY and CDR2 is SMNVEV in the germline V gene (reference sequence). The V gene end was trimmed by 6 bases and the J gene end by 8 bases; junction bases not matched to a gene: 10.

This chain uses TRBV5-4 with TRBJ2-5, with 15 bases that match TRBD2. Germline-derived CDR1 and CDR2 are SGHNT and YYREEE (reference sequence). V was clipped by 1 base and J by 4 bases; unmatched bases: 2. The CDR3 contains 16 residues. This chain's CDR3 is CASSLWGLAGGETQYF. CDR3 DNA: TGTGCCAGCAGCTTGTGGGGACTAGCGGGAGGAGAGACCCAGTACTTC.

This rearrangement joins TRBV28 to TRBJ2-7, with D uncertain. There are 17 residues in the CDR3. CDR1 MDHEN and CDR2 SYDVKM come from the germline V gene. The V gene lost 6 bases and the J gene lost 2 bases, with 23 bases spanning the gap. DNA of the CDR3: TGTGCCAGCAGGGAAACTTACAGATGGGGAATCCCCTACGAGCAGTACTTC. Translated, it gives CASRETYRWGIPYEQYF.

The V gene is TRBV29-1, the J gene TRBJ2-5; D is undetermined. V was shortened by 6 bases and J by 1 base, with 9 bases between the two germline ends. The germline CDR1 and CDR2 sequences are SQVTM and ANQGSEA. The CDR3 has 12 residues. The CDR3: CSVRSAQETQYF. The CDR3, as DNA: TGCAGCGTACGCTCAGCCCAAGAGACCCAGTACTTC.

This chain joins TRBV4-2 and TRBJ2-3; D unresolved. The germline V gene encodes CDR1 LGHNA and CDR2 YNFKEQ. This CDR3 has 17 residues. V shed 2 bases and J shed 4 bases, with 19 bases lying between them. The CDR3 DNA follows: TGTGCCAGCAGCCAACGATATCACGGCCAAGCCCCAGATACGCAGTATTTT. Its translation: CASSQRYHGQAPDTQYF.

V gene TRBV19 combines with J gene TRBJ1-5; D is unresolved. This CDR3 contains 12 residues. From germline, CDR1 is LNHDA and CDR2 SQIVND (reference sequence). Trimming removed 5 bases at V and 5 bases at J, with 7 bases between. The CDR3 reads CASSPGYQPQHF. As DNA, the CDR3 is TGTGCCAGTAGTCCAGGCTATCAGCCCCAGCATTTT.

This clone was counted only a few times. V and J are TRBV21-1 and TRBJ2-3; the D call of TRBD2 is as the table states it, not checked on the DNA. TRBV21-1 is shown as a pseudogene. CDR3 size: 19 residues. CDR3 protein: CASSKGSSGRARCTDTQYF. CDR3 bases: TGTGCCAGCAGCAAAGGATCGAGCGGGAGGGCCAGATGCACAGATACGCAGTATTTT.

V gene TRBV4-1 combines with J gene TRBJ2-5; D possibly matches TRBD1 or TRBD2 (5 bases each). The V and J ends lost 0 bases and 5 bases respectively, with 19 bases between them. CDR1 and CDR2 from the germline V gene are MGHRA and YSYEKL. This CDR3 contains 17 residues. The CDR3 sequence is CASSQDSGTESWETQYF. Here the CDR3 DNA reads TGCGCCAGCAGCCAAGACTCAGGGACGGAAAGTTGGGAGACCCAGTACTTC.

The chain is built from TRBV6-5 and TRBJ2-7; D assignment may be TRBD1 or TRBD2 (6 bases each). Germline CDR1 and CDR2: MNHEY and SVGAGI. This CDR3 has 15 residues. V was clipped by 6 bases and J by 4 bases, with 19 bases between them. The CDR3 loop is CASRDLGGLEYEQYF. The CDR3 bases are TGTGCCAGCAGGGACTTAGGGGGGCTGGAGTACGAGCAGTACTTC.

CDR3 in amino acids: CATMRDKIYEQYF. The CDR3 DNA reads TGTGCCACGATGAGGGACAAGATCTACGAGCAGTACTTC. V and J are TRBV10-3 and TRBJ2-7; TRBD1 is a possible D gene (6 bases). V shed 10 bases and J shed 3 bases, with 16 bases lying between them. This CDR3 contains 13 residues. Germline loops: CDR1 ENHRY, CDR2 SYGVKD.

The chain employs TRBV2 and TRBJ2-7; the D is unclear. Germline CDR1 and CDR2: SNHLY and FYNNEI. V was pared by 6 bases and J by 2 bases, with 20 bases between. The CDR3 consists of 16 residues. CDR3 DNA: TGTGCCAGCAGCCGTGCCGCCGACGCGATTACCTACGAGCAGTACTTC. This gives the protein CASSRAADAITYEQYF.

The rearrangement links TRBV7-3 to TRBJ2-7; 7 bases fit TRBD1. V lost 5 bases and J lost 5; bases outside the gene matches: 12. CDR3 size: 15 residues. CDR1 SGHTA and CDR2 FQGTGA come from the germline V gene. This CDR3 is CASSPSLTGFHEQYF. As DNA, the CDR3 is TGTGCCAGCAGCCCGTCATTGACAGGGTTTCACGAGCAGTACTTC.

The chain recombines TRBV15 with TRBJ2-5; 9 nucleotides match TRBD1. In germline, CDR1 is LNHNV, CDR2 YYDKDF (reference sequence). The CDR3 sequence is 15 residues long. V was clipped by 1 base and J by 5 bases; unmatched bases: 5. The CDR3 nucleotides are TGTGCCACCAGCAGAGTGAACAGGGGGCCGGAGACCCAGTACTTC. Its protein product is CATSRVNRGPETQYF.

This clone appeared a single time. The chain carries TRBV6-6 and TRBJ1-1; D is ambiguous. The V end lost 6 bases, the J end lost 1 base, and 9 bases lay between the germline ends. In germline, CDR1 is MNHNY, CDR2 SVGAGI (reference sequence). The CDR3 length is 13 residues. The CDR3 DNA sequence: TGTGCCAGCAGCTTGTCCCAGAACACTGAAGCTTTCTTT. Translated, it gives CASSLSQNTEAFF.

The V gene is TRBV28, the J gene TRBJ2-7; either TRBD1 or TRBD2 may fit D (7 bases each). From germline, CDR1 is MDHEN and CDR2 SYDVKM. This CDR3 contains 15 residues. Trimming took 5 bases from V and 1 from J, leaving 15 bases between them. In DNA form, the CDR3 reads TGTGCCAGCAGTCCCCAGGGGGAGGGGTCCTACGAGCAGTACTTC. It specifies CASSPQGEGSYEQYF.

CDR3 bases: TGTGCCATCAGGGACACTTCCGAGCAGTACTTC. Amino acid sequence: CAIRDTSEQYF. This chain links TRBV10-3 with TRBJ2-7; D may be TRBD1 (5 bases). The CDR3 spans 11 residues. Germline loops: CDR1 ENHRY, CDR2 SYGVKD. With 6 bases removed from V and 6 bases from J, the gap between germline ends came to 9 bases.

This clone showed up just once. The V gene is TRBV14, the J gene TRBJ2-5; D assignment may be TRBD1 or TRBD2 (5 bases each). Germline V gives CDR1 SGHDN, CDR2 FVKESK. The V gene lost 1 base and the J gene lost 5 bases, with 11 bases spanning the gap. There are 14 residues in the CDR3. CDR3 protein: CASSQGAWGETQYF. CDR3 nucleotide sequence: TGTGCCAGCAGCCAAGGGGCCTGGGGGGAGACCCAGTACTTC.

The chain is built from TRBV7-9 and TRBJ2-1; D perhaps matches TRBD2 (6 bases). CDR3 size: 15 residues. Germline lookup yields CDR1 SEHNR and CDR2 FQNEAQ (reference sequence). The V end was cut by 4 bases, the J end by 6 bases, with 16 bases between. The CDR3 loop reads CASSSPLGDFNEQFF. The DNA for the CDR3 is TGTGCCAGCAGCTCCCCCCTGGGGGACTTCAATGAGCAGTTCTTC.

The V gene is TRBV11-2, the J gene TRBJ2-3; a weak D match, TRBD2 (5 bases). Trimming shortened V by 2 bases and J by 9 bases, and 9 bases separated the two germline ends. Germline V gene data show CDR1 as SGHAT and CDR2 as FQNNGV. The CDR3 is 12 residues long. The CDR3 region is CASSLIRETQYF. CDR3 DNA: TGTGCCAGCAGCTTAATCCGGGAAACGCAGTATTTT.

With regard to this clone: The CDR3 does not close with the conserved phenylalanine or tryptophan, likely indicating a read error. V gene TRBV9 combines with J gene TRBJ2-7; D gene uncertain. This CDR3 has 14 amino acids. V was trimmed by 0 bases and J by 0 bases, leaving 7 bases between them. Germline-derived CDR1 and CDR2 are SGDLS and YYNGEE. The CDR3 nucleotides are TGTGCCAGCAGCGTAGGGGGTAGCTCCTACGAGCAGTACCTC. This translates into CASSVGGSSYEQYL.

The genes are TRBV5-8 and TRBJ2-2; 8 bases are shared with TRBD2. The CDR3 contains 17 residues. Germline assignment: CDR1 SGHTS and CDR2 YDEGEE. V trimming: 3 bases; J trimming: 3 bases; junction bases outside the gene matches: 10. DNA for the CDR3: TGTGCCAGCAGCTACCCATTTGAGCGGGAGTACACCGGGGAGCTGTTTTTT. The encoded protein is CASSYPFEREYTGELFF.

V and J are TRBV6-5 and TRBJ2-7; D gene uncertain. The CDR3 is made up of 15 amino acids. CDR1 and CDR2 (germline): MNHEY, SVGAGI. The V end was cut by 6 bases, the J end by 2 bases, with 17 bases between. As DNA, the CDR3 is TGTGCCAGCAGGCCCGGTAGAGAGGTTACCTACGAGCAGTACTTC. It translates to CASRPGREVTYEQYF.

This rearrangement joins TRBV4-1 to TRBJ1-2; 7 bases align to TRBD1. Unmatched junction bases numbered 4, after V lost 4 bases and J lost 5 bases. In germline, CDR1 is MGHRA, CDR2 YSYEKL. The CDR3 runs 13 residues. This chain's CDR3 is CASSRDSLYGYTF. DNA for the CDR3: TGCGCCAGCAGCCGGGACAGCCTATATGGCTACACCTTC.

V usage is TRBV29-1 and J usage is TRBJ2-5, with 8 bases that match TRBD2. The CDR3 covers 14 residues. V was clipped by 5 bases and J by 0 bases; unmatched bases: 5. The germline gives CDR1 SQVTM, CDR2 ANQGSEA. CDR3 DNA sequence: TGCAGCGTTTATCGCGGGAGGAACCAAGAGACCCAGTACTTC. This translates into CSVYRGRNQETQYF.

To note about this clone: Possible read error: a much larger clone is one base away. The rearrangement uses TRBV28 and TRBJ2-7; D possibly corresponds to TRBD2 (6 bases). Germline assignment: CDR1 MDHEN and CDR2 SYDVKM. Trimming cost V 5 bases and J 5 bases, with 19 bases left between them. The CDR3 covers 15 residues. CDR3 amino acids: CASSPPGVRGNEQYF. The DNA of the CDR3 is TGTGCCAGCAGTCCCCCGGGAGTCCGAGGGAACGAGCAGTACTTC. Full variable domain (remainder filled in from reference TRBV28 and TRBJ2-7): DVKVTQSSRYLVKRTGEKVFLECVQDMDHENMFWYRQDPGLGLRLIYFSYDVKMKEKGDIPEGYSVSREKKERFSLILESASTNQTSMYLCASSPPGVRGNEQYFGPGTRLTVT.

Comment on this clone: This CDR3 is also generated by other DNA sequences in the sample. The rearrangement joins TRBV19 to TRBJ1-2, with TRBD1 identical over 7 bases. CDR1 is LNHDA and CDR2 is SQIVND in the germline V gene (reference sequence). The CDR3 totals 13 residues. Trimming at V came to 6 bases and at J to 8 bases, leaving 9 bases not matched to a gene. CDR3 amino acids: CASSGDRGPGYTF. DNA of the CDR3: TGTGCCAGTAGCGGGGATAGGGGGCCCGGCTACACCTTC.

The gene calls are TRBV7-6 and TRBJ2-7; maybe TRBD1 (6 bases). CDR1 is SGHVS and CDR2 is FNYEAQ in the germline V gene. There are 16 residues in the CDR3. Between the trimmed V and J ends, which lost 0 bases and 0 bases, there was a span of 12 bases. The CDR3 protein is CASSLAFKDSSYEQYF. As DNA, the CDR3 is TGTGCCAGCAGCTTAGCCTTTAAGGACAGCTCCTACGAGCAGTACTTC.

The chain carries TRBV5-4 and TRBJ2-7; 9 positions match TRBD2. The V segment lost 3 bases and the J segment 7 bases; nucleotides outside the gene matches: 8. CDR1 SGHNT and CDR2 YYREEE come from the germline V gene (reference sequence). CDR3 length: 14 amino acids. DNA for the CDR3: TGTGCCAGCAGCTCACCTAGCGGGGTGGGTGAGCAGTACTTC. Translated: CASSSPSGVGEQYF.

This clone was picked up a small number of times. V and J are TRBV11-2 and TRBJ2-5, with a tentative D call TRBD2 (6 bases). V dropped 5 bases and J dropped 7 bases, with 17 bases sitting between them. The CDR3 runs 14 residues. Per the germline V gene, CDR1 is SGHAT and CDR2 is FQNNGV. CDR3 sequence: CASSPQAGFGTQYF. The DNA of the CDR3 is TGTGCCAGCAGCCCGCAGGCGGGGTTCGGGACCCAGTACTTC.